This T cell receptor (beta chain) stems from a study of cytomegalovirus exposure and HLA in healthy donors (dated by TCRdb to 2016 to 2017). The study in broad terms: According to an earlier analysis of several hundred of the donors, 200 million or so T cells yielded roughly 110 million unique TCR beta sequences and 276 Gb of sequence data. The genetic ancestry cluster associated with self-reported Caucasian donors included 65% to 90% of the approximately 410 genotyped donors. An earlier analysis of nearly 600 of the donors applied high-throughput TCR beta sequencing to assess whether each TCR beta V gene segment acted as functional or pseudogenic. Genome-wide SNP genotypes for about 65% of the 666 donors were used in a later genetic analysis, which treated that subset as a discovery cohort. In the later analysis, no new phenotypic data were used to find candidate immune exposures; instead, reliance was placed on TCR beta sequences and their occurrence across donors. Among some 410 genotyped donors of the cohort, an average of approximately 240,000 unique TCR beta nucleotide sequences was sequenced per donor, of which about 18% were non-productive. In a later analysis, previously published TCR beta repertoires from 670 or so donors were re-analyzed and high-resolution HLA genotyping was added so that TCR occurrence patterns could be studied. Four to six DR-DQ haplotypes were handled as single units for association and clustering, since linkage in the cohort was strong. An early release covering 550 to 700 HLA-typed donors comprised about 320 gigabases of sequencing data and 85 million to 100 million unique TCR sequences. Donor age, sex, ethnicity and CMV serostatus were compiled alongside the repertoire data. The T cell repertoires of 670 or so subjects were profiled by immunosequencing and related to cytomegalovirus serostatus. Every discovery cohort repertoire had been produced on one sequencing platform. Along with the approximately 700-subject first cohort, a separate validation cohort of over 90 different subjects was used. HLA typing included class I and class II loci at four-digit resolution. To predict cytomegalovirus infection status, the study combined high-throughput TCR immunosequencing, statistical association of individual TCRs with disease status, and machine learning. The number of donors typed differed by locus, with roughly 629-640 for A, B, C, DRB1 and DQB1, about 500 for DQA1, 600 to 610 for DPA1, and 472 for DPB1. The aim of the study was to test whether cataloging public T cell receptors could identify signatures of past pathogen exposure.

Overall study results and their limits: Several of the top co-occurrence clusters appeared to be linked to parvovirus B19, influenza, CMV and Epstein-Barr virus, according to a later analysis. The earlier analysis of approximately 560 of the donors excluded roughly 17 rarely observed V segments, including chromosome 9 orphons, because counts were too low. Compared with equally common non-associated chains, HLA-associated TCR beta chains in a later analysis were more clonally expanded and had lower generation probabilities. This cohort had only TCR beta chains sequenced, and the lack of alpha or paired-chain data limited which features could be detected. Sequencing depth was assumed to be roughly uniform across donors in the presence/absence analyses, though that assumption may not hold. Some IMGT-functional V segments, including TRBV6-2 and TRBV6-3, could not be told apart with the 87-base-pair reads, so those segments were excluded. A further reported finding was that TCR beta sequences accurately predicted the HLA-A and HLA-B alleles for most subjects in the first cohort. Assigning TCR associations to individual alleles was difficult when HLA alleles, especially DR and DQ, strongly co-occurred. CMV serostatus was the only immune exposure information available for the cohort. At a false discovery rate of 0.05, a later analysis linked about 16,000 TCR beta sequences to specific HLA alleles. In vitro tests confirmed that a few of the cytomegalovirus-associated TCR beta chains recognize cytomegalovirus antigens. In the study, around 160 TCR beta chains were listed as associated with cytomegalovirus. Broadly in line with IMGT annotations, most TCR beta V segments showed up in productive rearrangements about 90% or about 30% of the time in an earlier analysis of several hundred of the donors. A cluster of highly shared sequence variants was judged likely to represent a technical artifact of the sequencing pipeline. Across donors, most TCR sequences were observed very rarely, whereas some public TCRs were present in many individuals. Linkage disequilibrium might explain the correlated functional status among segregating V segments, but an unknown experimental factor could not be ruled out. Cytomegalovirus status was reported to be diagnosed by the classifier with high specificity and sensitivity in both the original and validation cohorts. A later genetic analysis reported fewer N-insertions in productive TCRs among donors in an Asian-associated ancestry cluster than the roughly 720-donor mean. The authors suggested that the approach could potentially be generalized to other disease states and immunological phenotypes. A later genetic analysis associated a missense DCLRE1C variant with V-gene and J-gene trimming of TCR beta chains, and an independent cohort replicated the association. HLA typing was unavailable for some donors at each locus, so association tests used only the typed subset. In a later analysis, most CMV-associated TCR beta chains were found to appear HLA-restricted, with HLA associations seemingly driven largely by CMV exposure. In a later analysis, the rate of TCR association differed among HLA loci, with DRB1 alleles having the most associated TCRs and HLA-C alleles having the fewest.

The cohort was made up of 500 to 850 healthy bone marrow donors. At the time of sampling, every cohort member was nominally healthy, though immune exposures that went unrecorded were likely present. The donor was CMV seropositive and belonged to the group of 250 to 300 seropositive cohort members. Each donor provided a peripheral blood sample, and peripheral blood mononuclear cells were used for TCR beta sequencing. The Qiagen DNeasy Blood Extraction Kit was used to extract genomic DNA from the blood cell samples. From cysteine to phenylalanine, the CDR3 is 17 amino acids long. Solely the CDR3 DNA is kept, with 51 bases framed from the first base. The germline V and J ends show losses of 4 bases and 0 bases respectively, and no gene match explains 8 bases of the junction. CDR1 and CDR2 were assigned from the germline V gene (reference sequence) as SEHNR and FQNEAQ. In regard to this clone: Its antigen is not yet known. No much larger clonotype is one base removed from it; base qualities were not supplied.

Libraries were prepared through the immunoSEQ multiplex PCR assay. A mixture of 60 forward primers for TCR Vbeta segments and 13 reverse primers for TCR Jbeta segments was used in the multiplex PCR. The CDR3 region of rearranged TCR beta genes was amplified from genomic DNA by a multiplex PCR assay. Amplified TCR beta libraries were sequenced as 87-base-pair reads on the Illumina HiSeq System. The paper's processing steps were these. In a later analysis, tens of millions of unique TCR beta chains were counted across the 666 repertoires, and around 10 million of these chains were shared by at least two donors. Raw reads were error-corrected and collapsed into unique sequences with a nearest-neighbor algorithm that merged closely related sequences to remove PCR and sequencing errors. V, D and J gene segments were assigned by aligning CDR3 sequences to IMGT reference sequences. For a sequence to be retained, at least a six-nucleotide match to both a V gene segment and a J gene segment was required. A rearrangement was called productive if the CDR3 had no stop codons and remained in frame with V and J, and every other rearrangement was called non-productive. Following IMGT convention, CDR3 was defined as the stretch from the second conserved V-encoded cysteine to the conserved J-encoded phenylalanine. The earlier analysis of some 600 of the donors excluded sequences that lacked an unambiguous match to a single V gene segment. An earlier analysis of a few hundred of the donors classified V segments as functional when productive rearrangements were above 56.7% and as segregating when the standard deviation between donors was above 5%. A statistical classification framework was built to diagnose cytomegalovirus status from the catalog of TCR beta chain sequences. V and J gene assignment, in a later analysis, came from comparing TCR nucleotide sequences with IMGT/GENE-DB human TR gene sequences. The TCRdist pipeline was used in a later analysis to assign CDR3 sequences and most-parsimonious VDJ recombination scenarios. In a later analysis, each TCR beta chain was defined by its CDR3 amino acid sequence together with its V-gene family, and reads lacking a unique V-gene family were excluded. In a later analysis, 500 to 700 highly shared, low-generation-probability nucleotide sequences were removed to address suspected cross-contamination and a sequencing artifact. A later analysis calculated a clonal expansion index for each public chain from normalized within-repertoire ranks of inferred template counts. In a later analysis, generation probabilities were computed using a VDJ recombination model fitted to out-of-frame rearrangements, and the results were checked against IGoR. A later analysis scored TCR-TCR, TCR-HLA and TCR-CMV co-occurrence with hypergeometric tests, applying a repertoire-size bias correction to TCR pairs. False discovery rates were estimated in a later analysis by permuting HLA or CMV assignments 20 times. In a later analysis, co-occurring TCRs were grouped using DBSCAN, and TCRdist sequence similarity was added for clustering within HLA-allele-positive subsets. Repertoires with fewer than 30,000 or more than 120,000 public chains, plus five repertoires with anomalous nucleotide sharing, were excluded from co-occurrence clustering. The source is immuneACCESS, and TCRdb retained only in-frame sequences with V and J called. Part of the clones is not carried over; for the studies checked, unresolved V genes explain less than half of this, and the remainder is unexplained. V and J calls and clone size come straight from that table; D and trimming were deduced from the DNA. The sample table holds around 150,000 clones, of which 83% were seen once. Less than 5% of the sample lies in the top ten.

Sequencing was carried out using PBMCs. The sequence derives from a man aged 50-59 years in good health and CMV-seropositive. Recombination connected TRBV7-9 to TRBJ2-2; 7 bases in the junction line up with TRBD2. The base sequence is TGTGCCAGCAGCTCCCGATCTAGCGGAACGAACACCGGGGAGCTGTTTTTT. It is translated as CASSSRSSGTNTGELFF.